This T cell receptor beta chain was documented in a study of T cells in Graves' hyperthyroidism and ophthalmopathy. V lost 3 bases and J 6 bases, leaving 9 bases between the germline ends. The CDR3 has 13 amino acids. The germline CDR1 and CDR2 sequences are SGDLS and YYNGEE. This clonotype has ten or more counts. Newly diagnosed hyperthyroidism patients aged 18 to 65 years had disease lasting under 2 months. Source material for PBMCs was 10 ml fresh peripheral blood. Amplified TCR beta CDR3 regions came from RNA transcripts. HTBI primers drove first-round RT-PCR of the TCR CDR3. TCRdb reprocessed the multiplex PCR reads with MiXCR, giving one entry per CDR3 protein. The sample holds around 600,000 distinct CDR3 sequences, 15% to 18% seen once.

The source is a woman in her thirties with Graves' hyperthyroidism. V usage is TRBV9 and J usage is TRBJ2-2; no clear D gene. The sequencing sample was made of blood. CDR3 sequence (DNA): TGTGCCAGCAGCGCCGGTCATCCCGGGGAGCTGTTTTTT. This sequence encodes CASSAGHPGELFF.